This TCR beta chain is drawn from a study of T cell responses to AZD1222 COVID-19 vaccine. Broader study findings: Increased Spike-specific TCR breadth and depth were observed after two AZD1222 doses. Mostly white British, mostly female donors; authors suggested clonal diversity may be underestimated.

Trimming took 2 bases from V and 2 from J, leaving 16 bases between them. Germline V gene sequence: CDR1 MNHEY, CDR2 SMNVEV (reference sequence). This CDR3 has 16 residues. The repertoire was sequenced with immunoSEQ multiplex PCR; TCRdb's copy has only in-frame clones and lacks some. The sample includes 110,000 to 150,000 clones, just over 90% of them seen just once. This clone was detected only once. The antigen remains unidentified. The TCR comes from an adult in good health. This specimen consisted of peripheral blood, obtained on day 0 of AZD1222 vaccination. V and J are TRBV27 and TRBJ2-7, with TRBD1 as a possible D gene (6 bases). The CDR3 region is CASSLLSGTHTYEQYF. For the CDR3, the DNA is TGTGCCAGCAGTTTACTTTCCGGGACACATACCTACGAGCAGTACTTC.